This T cell receptor beta chain was observed in a study of OX40 agonist ivuxolimab in advanced cancers. Regarding the study as a whole: Among the lowest peripheral clonal expansion occurred in 0.1-3.0 mg/kg partial responders. The study did not work out the antigen specificity of the expanded peripheral T cells.

A remark on this clone: The antigen is not known.

The CDR3 has 14 amino acids. Germline CDR1 is MNHNY and CDR2 is SVGAGI (reference sequence). V was clipped by 1 base and J by 5 bases; unmatched bases: 4. Blood draws occurred at baseline, cycle 4 day 1, and cycle 7 day 1. Using immunoSEQ multiplex PCR, the repertoire was profiled, and TCRdb retains in-frame clones only, with some absent. This table holds some 86,000 clones, around 90% found once. The receptor comes from an adult with an advanced solid tumor such as melanoma, head and neck, liver or kidney cancer. Sequenced here: CD4+ or CD8+ T cells sorted from blood, sampled in a trial of the OX40 agonist ivuxolimab. The V call is TRBV6-6, the J call TRBJ1-1; the match to TRBD1 covers 7 bases. CDR3 nucleotides: TGTGCCAGCAGTTACTATGACAGGGAGACTGAAGCTTTCTTT. The encoded protein is CASSYYDRETEAFF.